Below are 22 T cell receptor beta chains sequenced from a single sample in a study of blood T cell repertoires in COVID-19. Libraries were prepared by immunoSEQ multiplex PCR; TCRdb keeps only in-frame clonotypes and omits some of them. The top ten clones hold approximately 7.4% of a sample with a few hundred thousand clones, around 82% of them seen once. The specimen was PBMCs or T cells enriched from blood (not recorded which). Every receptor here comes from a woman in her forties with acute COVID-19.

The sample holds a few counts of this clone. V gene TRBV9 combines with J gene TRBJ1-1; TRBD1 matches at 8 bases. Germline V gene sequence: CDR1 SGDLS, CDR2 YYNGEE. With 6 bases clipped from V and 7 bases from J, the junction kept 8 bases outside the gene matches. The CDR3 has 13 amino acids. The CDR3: CASKKTGDFEAFF. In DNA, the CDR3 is TGTGCCAGCAAAAAGACAGGGGACTTTGAAGCTTTCTTT.

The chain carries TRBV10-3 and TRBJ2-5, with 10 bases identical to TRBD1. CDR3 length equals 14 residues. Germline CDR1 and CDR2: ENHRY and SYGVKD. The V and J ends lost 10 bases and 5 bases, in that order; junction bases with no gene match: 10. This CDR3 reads CATAKGTGEETQYF. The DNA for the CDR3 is TGTGCCACCGCAAAAGGGACAGGGGAGGAGACCCAGTACTTC.

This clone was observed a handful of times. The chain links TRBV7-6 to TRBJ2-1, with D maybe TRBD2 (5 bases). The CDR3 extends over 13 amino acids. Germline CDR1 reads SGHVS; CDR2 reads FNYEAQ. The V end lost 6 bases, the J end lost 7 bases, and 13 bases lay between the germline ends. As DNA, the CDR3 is TGTGCCAGCAGTACTAGACCGATAAATGAGCAGTTCTTC. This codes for CASSTRPINEQFF.

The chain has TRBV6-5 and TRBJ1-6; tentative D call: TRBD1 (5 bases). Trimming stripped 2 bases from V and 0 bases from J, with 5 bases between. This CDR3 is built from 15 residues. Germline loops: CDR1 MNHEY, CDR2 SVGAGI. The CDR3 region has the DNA TGTGCCAGCAGTTACAGGGGCTCCTATAATTCACCCCTCCACTTT. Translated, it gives CASSYRGSYNSPLHF.

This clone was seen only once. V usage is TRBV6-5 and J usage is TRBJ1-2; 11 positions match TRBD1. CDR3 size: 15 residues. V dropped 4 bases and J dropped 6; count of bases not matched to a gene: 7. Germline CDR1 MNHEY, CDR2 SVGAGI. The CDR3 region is CASSSPADRGHGYTF. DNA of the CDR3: TGTGCCAGCAGTTCCCCCGCGGACAGGGGGCATGGCTACACCTTC.

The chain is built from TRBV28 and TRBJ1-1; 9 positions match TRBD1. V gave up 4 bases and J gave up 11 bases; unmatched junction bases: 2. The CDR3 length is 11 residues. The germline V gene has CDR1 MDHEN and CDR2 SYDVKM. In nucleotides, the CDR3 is TGTGCCAGCAGTTCTGACAGGGGGGCTTTCTTT. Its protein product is CASSSDRGAFF.

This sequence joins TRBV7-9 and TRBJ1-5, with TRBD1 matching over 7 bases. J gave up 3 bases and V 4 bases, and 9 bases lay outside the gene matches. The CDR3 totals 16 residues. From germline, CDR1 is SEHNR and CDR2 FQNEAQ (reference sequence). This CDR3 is CASSSFPGQINQPQHF. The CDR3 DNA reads TGTGCCAGCAGCTCGTTCCCGGGACAGATCAATCAGCCCCAGCATTTT.

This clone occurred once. The CDR3 bases are TGTGCCAGCAGCTTAGGACAGGGGGAAGAGACCCAGTACTTC. This sequence encodes CASSLGQGEETQYF. The rearrangement uses TRBV11-1 and TRBJ2-5, with TRBD1 matching over 9 bases. This CDR3 is built from 14 residues. Germline loops: CDR1 SGHAT, CDR2 FQDESV (reference sequence). V shed 1 base, J shed 3 bases, and the junction held 0 bases outside the gene matches.

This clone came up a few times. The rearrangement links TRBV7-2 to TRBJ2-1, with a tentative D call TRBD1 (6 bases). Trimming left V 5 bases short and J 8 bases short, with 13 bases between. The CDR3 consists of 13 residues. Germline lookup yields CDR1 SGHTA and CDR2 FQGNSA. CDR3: CASSLPGDYEQFF. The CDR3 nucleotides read TGTGCCAGCAGCCTGCCAGGGGATTATGAGCAGTTCTTC.

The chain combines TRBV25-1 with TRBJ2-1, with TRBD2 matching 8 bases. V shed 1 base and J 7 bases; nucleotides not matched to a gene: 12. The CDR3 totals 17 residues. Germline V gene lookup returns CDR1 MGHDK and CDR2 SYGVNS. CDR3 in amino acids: CASSELSQWSGRNEQFF. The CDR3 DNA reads TGTGCCAGCAGTGAATTGTCGCAATGGAGCGGGAGAAATGAGCAGTTCTTC.

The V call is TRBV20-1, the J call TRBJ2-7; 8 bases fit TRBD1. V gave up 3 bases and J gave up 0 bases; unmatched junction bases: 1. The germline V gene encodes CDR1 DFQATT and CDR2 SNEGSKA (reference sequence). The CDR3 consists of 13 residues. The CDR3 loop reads CSASGQGSYEQYF. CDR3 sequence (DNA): TGCAGTGCTAGTGGACAGGGCTCCTACGAGCAGTACTTC.

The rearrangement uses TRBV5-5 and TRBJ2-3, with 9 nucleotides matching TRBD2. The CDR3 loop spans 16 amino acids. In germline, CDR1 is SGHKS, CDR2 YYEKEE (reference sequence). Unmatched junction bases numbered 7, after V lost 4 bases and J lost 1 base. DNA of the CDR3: TGTGCCAGCAGCCTAGGCCGACTAGCGGGCACAGATACGCAGTATTTT. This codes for CASSLGRLAGTDTQYF.

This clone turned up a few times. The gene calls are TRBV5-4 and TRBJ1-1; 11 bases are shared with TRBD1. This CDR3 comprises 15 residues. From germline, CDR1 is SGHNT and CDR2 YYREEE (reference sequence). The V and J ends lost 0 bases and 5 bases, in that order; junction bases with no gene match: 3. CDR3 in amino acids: CASSLGGTGGTEAFF. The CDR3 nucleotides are TGTGCCAGCAGCTTGGGAGGGACAGGGGGAACTGAAGCTTTCTTT.

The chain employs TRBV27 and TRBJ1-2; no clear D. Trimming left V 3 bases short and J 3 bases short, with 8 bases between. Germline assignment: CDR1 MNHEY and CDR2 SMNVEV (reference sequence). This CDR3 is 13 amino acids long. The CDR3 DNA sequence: TGTGCCAGCAGTTTTCGGGGTTACTATGGCTACACCTTC. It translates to CASSFRGYYGYTF.

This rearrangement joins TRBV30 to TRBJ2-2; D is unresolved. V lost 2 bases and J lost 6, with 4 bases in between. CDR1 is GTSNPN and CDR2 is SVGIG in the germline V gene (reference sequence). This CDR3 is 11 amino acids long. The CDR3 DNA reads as TGTGCCTGGAGTCTACCCGGGGAGCTGTTTTTT. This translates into CAWSLPGELFF.

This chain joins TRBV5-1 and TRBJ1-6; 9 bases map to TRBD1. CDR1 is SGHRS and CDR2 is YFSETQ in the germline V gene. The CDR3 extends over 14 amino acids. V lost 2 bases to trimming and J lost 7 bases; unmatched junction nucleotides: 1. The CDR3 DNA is TGCGCCAGCAGCTTCGGGACAGGGAATTCACCCCTCCACTTT. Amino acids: CASSFGTGNSPLHF.

The CDR3 here is CASSDGSGQRYGYTF. CDR3 in DNA: TGTGCCAGCAGTGATGGGTCGGGACAGCGCTATGGCTACACCTTC. The gene calls are TRBV25-1 and TRBJ1-2, with 7 bases that match TRBD1. The V and J ends lost 3 bases and 4 bases, in that order; junction bases with no gene match: 8. Germline V gives CDR1 MGHDK, CDR2 SYGVNS. The CDR3 contains 15 residues.

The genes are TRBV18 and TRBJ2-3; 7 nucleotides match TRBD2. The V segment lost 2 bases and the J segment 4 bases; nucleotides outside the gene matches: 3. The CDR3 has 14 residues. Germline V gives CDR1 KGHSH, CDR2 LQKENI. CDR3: CASSPRLAADTQYF. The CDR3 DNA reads TGTGCCAGCTCACCAAGACTAGCCGCAGATACGCAGTATTTT.

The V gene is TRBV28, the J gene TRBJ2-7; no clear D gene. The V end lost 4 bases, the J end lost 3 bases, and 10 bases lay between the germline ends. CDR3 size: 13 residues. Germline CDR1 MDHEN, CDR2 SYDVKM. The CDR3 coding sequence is TGTGCCAGCAGTTCCCCCGGTTACTACGAGCAGTACTTC. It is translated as CASSSPGYYEQYF.

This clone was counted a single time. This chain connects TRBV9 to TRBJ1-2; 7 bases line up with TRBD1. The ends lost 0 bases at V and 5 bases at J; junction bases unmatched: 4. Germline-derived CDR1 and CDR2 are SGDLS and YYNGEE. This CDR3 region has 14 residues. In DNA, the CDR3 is TGTGCCAGCAGCGTAGCCGTACAGGGGTATGGCTACACCTTC. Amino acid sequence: CASSVAVQGYGYTF.

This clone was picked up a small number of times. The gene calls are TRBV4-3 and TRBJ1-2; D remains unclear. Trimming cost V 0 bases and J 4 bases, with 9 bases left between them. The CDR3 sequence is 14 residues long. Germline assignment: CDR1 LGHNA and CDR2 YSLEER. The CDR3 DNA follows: TGCGCCAGCAGCCAAGATACAAAAACCTATGGCTACACCTTC. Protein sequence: CASSQDTKTYGYTF.

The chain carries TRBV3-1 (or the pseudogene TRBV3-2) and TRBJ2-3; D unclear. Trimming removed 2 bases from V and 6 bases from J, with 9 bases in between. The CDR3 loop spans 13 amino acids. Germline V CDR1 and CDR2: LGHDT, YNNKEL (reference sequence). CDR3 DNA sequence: TGTGCCAGCAGCCAAACAAGAGCGGATACGCAGTATTTT. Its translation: CASSQTRADTQYF.